The subject of this entry is one T cell receptor beta chain. This clone is labeled medium-sized (0.01 to 0.1%). Its antigen remains unidentified. Nothing much larger sits one base from this clone, and base qualities are not available. The data were taken from a study of T cells in localized non-small cell lung cancer (TCRdb year 2020). Study-wide context: The study examined T cell repertoires in hundreds of patients with early-stage NSCLC and compared tumors with uninvolved tumor-adjacent lungs. The cohort was made up of around 250 treatment-naive NSCLC patients whose localized lung tumors had been resected. A mean age of about 66 years was recorded for the NSCLC patients, of whom 120 to 150 were male and about a hundred were female. Here is what the overall study found, with its caveats: Longer overall survival was associated with higher T cell density in blood, whereas shorter survival was associated with higher clonality in adjacent lung. Because multi-region tumor sequencing was not performed, intratumor heterogeneity could not be ruled out. A median of approximately 50 of the top 100 tumor clones turned up in the paired uninvolved adjacent lung, and fewer than 35 of those clones also ranked among the top 100 of that same adjacent lung. Since the design was exploratory, TCR variables were selected using unadjusted p-values with no false-discovery rate correction. Uninvolved tumor-adjacent lung showed the highest T cell clonality, higher than tumor, which suggests more focused antigenic responses in the uninvolved tumor-adjacent lung.

Uninvolved adjacent lung was sampled at least 2 cm away from the tumor margin, and two independent pathologists confirmed that the tissue had no atypia. At diagnosis, peripheral blood, uninvolved tumor-adjacent lung and tumor were collected and were preserved as a mix of fresh-frozen and FFPE material. The immunoSEQ Assay was used to sequence TCR beta CDR3 regions from DNA. Per the original workflow: T cell density was computed as TCR beta template counts normalized to usable DNA estimated by amplifying housekeeping genes. Richness was estimated using the preseqR package, with extrapolation to 400,000 templates for PBMC samples and to 120,000 templates for tissue samples. Clonality was defined as one minus Pielou's evenness. To identify tissue-enriched TCRs, differential abundance testing was run on productive amino-acid clonotypes with a minimum total count of 5 and an alpha of 0.1. The Jaccard Index and the Morisita Overlap Index were used to quantify repertoire overlap between compartments. TCR beta CDR3s were clustered by GLIPH together with public tetramer-defined viral CDR3s, and at least three viral sequences plus V-gene enrichment were required for viral motifs. Not all clones reach the TCRdb copy of this immuneACCESS table, which keeps in-frame sequences only. Checked studies attribute under half of the gap to unresolved V genes and leave the rest unexplained. D and trimming come from the DNA, and the V and J calls and clone size come from that table. The sample table lists approximately 2,000 clones, 25% to 35% of them with a count of one. Of the sample, 15% to 20% is held by the ten largest clones.

The junction shows trimming of 7 bases on V and 0 bases on J, plus 16 bases between the germline ends. Measured from the cysteine to the phenylalanine, the CDR3 is 17 residues long. Only the CDR3 DNA stays, 51 bases, in frame from base 1. Sequences MNHGY (CDR1) and SAAAGT (CDR2) are obtained from the germline V gene. This chain is built from TRBV6-8 and TRBJ2-6; the D gene is perhaps TRBD2, on 6 matching bases. The sequence was collected from a woman between 40 and 69 years old with stage II lung adenocarcinoma. The sample consisted of normal lung tissue next to the tumor, taken before any cancer treatment. The sequence in DNA is TGTGCCAGCACCCAAGCGGGCCCGGGCTCTGGGGCCAACGTCCTGACTTTC. Its protein reads: CASTQAGPGSGANVLTF.